This T cell receptor (beta chain) was recorded in a study of metastatic and nonmetastatic thyroid tumors. The overall study: Repertoire comparison spanned blood and tumor or nodule tissue of malignant and benign thyroid patients. Notes on the study in general: Relative to benign nodules, malignant thyroid tumors were reportedly characterized by significantly elevated TCR beta diversity in blood and tumor.

Using MiXCR, TCRdb reanalyzed the PCR reads. The sample has approximately 38,000 clones; roughly a sixth are singletons. J gave up 6 bases and V 1 base, and 9 bases lay outside the gene matches. CDR3 length: 15 residues. Germline V lookup: CDR1 SGHAT, CDR2 FQNNGV. Treatment of any kind had been given to no patient before thyroid surgery. This clone was recorded at least ten times. As yet, its antigen is unknown. The origin of this receptor is a female donor with papillary thyroid cancer or a benign thyroid nodule (not recorded which). Some clones in this sample may be carry-over from other donors' samples. What was sequenced was blood. The chain joins TRBV11-2 to TRBJ2-7, with 7 bases matching TRBD1. The CDR3 protein is CASSLGGGASSEQYF. DNA for the CDR3: TGTGCCAGCAGCTTAGGAGGGGGCGCAAGTTCCGAGCAGTACTTC.